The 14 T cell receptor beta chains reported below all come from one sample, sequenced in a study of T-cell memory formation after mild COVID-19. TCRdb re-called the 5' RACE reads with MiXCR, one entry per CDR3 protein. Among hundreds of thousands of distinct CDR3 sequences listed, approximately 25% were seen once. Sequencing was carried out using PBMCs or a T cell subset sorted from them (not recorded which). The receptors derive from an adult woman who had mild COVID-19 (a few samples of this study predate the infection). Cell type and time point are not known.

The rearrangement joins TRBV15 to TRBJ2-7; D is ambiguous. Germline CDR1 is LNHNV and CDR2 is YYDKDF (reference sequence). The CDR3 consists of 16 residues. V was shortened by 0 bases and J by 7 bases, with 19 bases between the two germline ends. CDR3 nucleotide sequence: TGTGCCACCAGCAGAGATCTATTCGGTTCACTCGCAGAGCAGTACTTC. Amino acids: CATSRDLFGSLAEQYF.

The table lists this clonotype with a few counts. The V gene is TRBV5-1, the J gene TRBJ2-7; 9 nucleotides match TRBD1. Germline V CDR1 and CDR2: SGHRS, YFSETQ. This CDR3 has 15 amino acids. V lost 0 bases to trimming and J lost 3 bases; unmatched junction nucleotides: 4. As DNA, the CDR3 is TGCGCCAGCAGCTTGGATGGGACAGGGTTCTACGAGCAGTACTTC. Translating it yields CASSLDGTGFYEQYF.

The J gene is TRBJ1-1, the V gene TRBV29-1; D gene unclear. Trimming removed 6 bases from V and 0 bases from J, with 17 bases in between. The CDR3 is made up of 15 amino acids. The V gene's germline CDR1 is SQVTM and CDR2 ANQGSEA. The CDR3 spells CSVQTRLHLNTEAFF. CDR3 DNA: TGCAGCGTCCAAACCCGGCTACATTTGAACACTGAAGCTTTCTTT.

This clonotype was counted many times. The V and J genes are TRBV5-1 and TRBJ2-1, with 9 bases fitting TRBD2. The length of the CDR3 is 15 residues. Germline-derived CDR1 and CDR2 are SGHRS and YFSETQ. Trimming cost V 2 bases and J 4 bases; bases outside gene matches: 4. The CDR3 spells CASSFGGRGYNEQFF. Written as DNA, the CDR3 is TGCGCCAGCAGCTTCGGCGGGAGGGGGTACAATGAGCAGTTCTTC.

The CDR3 region has the DNA TGTGCCAGCAGTGATGAACAGATCCCAGATACGCAGTATTTT. Amino acid sequence: CASSDEQIPDTQYF. The rearrangement uses TRBV2 and TRBJ2-3, with unresolved D. This CDR3 has 14 residues. V dropped 3 bases and J dropped 4 bases, with 11 bases sitting between them. Germline lookup yields CDR1 SNHLY and CDR2 FYNNEI.

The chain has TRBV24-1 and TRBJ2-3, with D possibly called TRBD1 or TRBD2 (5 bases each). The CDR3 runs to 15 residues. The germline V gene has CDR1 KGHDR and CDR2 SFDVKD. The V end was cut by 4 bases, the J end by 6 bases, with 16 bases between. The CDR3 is CATSDPRLGDDTQYF. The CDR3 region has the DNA TGTGCCACCAGTGACCCGAGACTGGGGGACGATACGCAGTATTTT.

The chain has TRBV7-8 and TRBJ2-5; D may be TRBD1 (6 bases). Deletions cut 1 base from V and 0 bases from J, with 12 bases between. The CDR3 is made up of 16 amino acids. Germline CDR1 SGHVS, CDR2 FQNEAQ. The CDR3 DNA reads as TGTGCCAGCAGCTTAGTAGGACAGAGCAACCAAGAGACCCAGTACTTC. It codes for CASSLVGQSNQETQYF.

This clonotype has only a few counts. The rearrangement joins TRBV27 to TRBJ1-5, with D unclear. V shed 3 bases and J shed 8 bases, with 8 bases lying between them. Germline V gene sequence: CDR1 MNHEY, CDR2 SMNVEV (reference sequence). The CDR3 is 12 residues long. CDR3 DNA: TGTGCCAGCAGTTTGGTTGGAGAGCCCCAGCATTTT. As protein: CASSLVGEPQHF.

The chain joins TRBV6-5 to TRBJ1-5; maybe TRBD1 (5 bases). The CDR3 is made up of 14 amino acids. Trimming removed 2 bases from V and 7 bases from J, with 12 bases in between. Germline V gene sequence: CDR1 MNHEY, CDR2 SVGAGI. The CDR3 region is CASSYGTEGQPQHF. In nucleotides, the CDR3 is TGTGCCAGCAGTTACGGGACGGAAGGGCAGCCCCAGCATTTT.

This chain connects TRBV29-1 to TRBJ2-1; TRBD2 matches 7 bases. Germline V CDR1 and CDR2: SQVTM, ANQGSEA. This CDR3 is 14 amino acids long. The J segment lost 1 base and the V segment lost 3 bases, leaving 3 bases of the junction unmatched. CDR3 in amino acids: CSVDKAGSYNEQFF. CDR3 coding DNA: TGCAGCGTTGACAAAGCGGGGTCCTACAATGAGCAGTTCTTC.

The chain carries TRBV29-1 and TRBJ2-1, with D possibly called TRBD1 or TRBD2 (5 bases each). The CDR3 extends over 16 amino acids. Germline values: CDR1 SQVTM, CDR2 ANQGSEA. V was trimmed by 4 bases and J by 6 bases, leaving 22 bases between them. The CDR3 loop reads CSVAGGLGFNGNEQFF. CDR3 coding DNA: TGCAGCGTTGCTGGGGGATTAGGTTTTAACGGCAATGAGCAGTTCTTC.

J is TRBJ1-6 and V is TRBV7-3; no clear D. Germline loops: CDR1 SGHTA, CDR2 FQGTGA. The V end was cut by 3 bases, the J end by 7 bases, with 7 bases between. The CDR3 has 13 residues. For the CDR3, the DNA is TGTGCCAGCAGCTTTATGTTGAATTCACCCCTCCACTTT. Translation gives CASSFMLNSPLHF.

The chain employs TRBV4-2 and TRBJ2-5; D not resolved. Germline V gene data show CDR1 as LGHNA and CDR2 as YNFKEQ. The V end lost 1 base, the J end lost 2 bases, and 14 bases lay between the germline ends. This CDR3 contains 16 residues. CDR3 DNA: TGTGCCAGCAGCCAAGTAGTAGGGCAGCCGCAAGAGACCCAGTACTTC. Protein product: CASSQVVGQPQETQYF.

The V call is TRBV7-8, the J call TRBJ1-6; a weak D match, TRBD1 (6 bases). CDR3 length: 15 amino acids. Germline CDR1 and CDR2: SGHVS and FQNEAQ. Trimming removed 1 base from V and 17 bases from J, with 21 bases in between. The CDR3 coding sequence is TGTGCCAGCAGCTTAGTCCCCGGGGGCGGGGGGCTGATCCACTTT. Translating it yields CASSLVPGGGGLIHF.